This is a list of T cell receptor beta chains from one sample in a study of cytomegalovirus exposure and HLA in healthy donors. Clones were read by immunoSEQ multiplex PCR, and TCRdb kept only the in-frame ones, dropping some. The repertoire holds 130,000 or so clones, approximately 74% seen once, with more than 6% in the top ten. Sequencing used PBMCs. The receptors were gathered from a middle-aged man in good health and CMV-seropositive. Each CDR3 is given with its conserved first and last residue. Each record gives: V gene, J gene, D gene, clone size, CDR3 DNA, CDR3 protein. The D gene is left open where the match is weak. Expanded clones are given a class, and other clones once, few, many or no size at all.

>TRBV7-9|TRBJ2-7|TRBD1|few
TGTGCCAGCAGCTTAGTCAGAGGGCTCGGGACAGGAGACTTC
CASSLVRGLGTGDF
>TRBV5-1|TRBJ2-7|TRBD2|NA
TGCGCCAGCAGCTTGGAGGCCACTCGCGGGAGCGAGCAGTACTTC
CASSLEATRGSEQYF
>TRBV28|TRBJ1-4|NA|NA
TGTGCCAGCAGAACAGGCCCAACTAATGAAAAACTGTTTTTT
CASRTGPTNEKLFF
>TRBV5-4|TRBJ2-7|TRBD1|few
TGTGCCAGCAGCCGGGGACAGGCTAATACCTACGAGCAGTACTTC
CASSRGQANTYEQYF
>TRBV5-6|TRBJ1-2|NA|few
TGTGCCAGCAGCTTGATGGGCAATGGCTACACCTTC
CASSLMGNGYTF
>TRBV5-6|TRBJ1-4|TRBD1|NA
TGTGCCAGCAGCGTAGCCCGGGACAGGGGGCGAGATGAAAAACTGTTTTTT
CASSVARDRGRDEKLFF
>TRBV27|TRBJ2-2|TRBD2|few
TGTGCCAGCAGTCCGCTTTTGGGCGGGAGGTACACCGGGGAGCTGTTTTTT
CASSPLLGGRYTGELFF
>TRBV2|TRBJ2-2|NA|once
TGTGCCAGCAGGCGGGGACCCGCGAACACCGGGGAGCTGTTTTTT
CASRRGPANTGELFF
>TRBV19|TRBJ1-1|NA|NA
TGTGCCAGTAGTATAGATCGGGTGACTGAAGCTTTCTTT
CASSIDRVTEAFF
>TRBV7-2|TRBJ2-7|NA|NA
TGTGCCAGCCGGGGTCTCCGCGGGTACGAGCAGTACTTC
CASRGLRGYEQYF
>TRBV5-1|TRBJ2-3|TRBD2|NA
TGCGCCAGCAGCCAACTAGCGGGAGTGTCAGATACGCAGTATTTT
CASSQLAGVSDTQYF